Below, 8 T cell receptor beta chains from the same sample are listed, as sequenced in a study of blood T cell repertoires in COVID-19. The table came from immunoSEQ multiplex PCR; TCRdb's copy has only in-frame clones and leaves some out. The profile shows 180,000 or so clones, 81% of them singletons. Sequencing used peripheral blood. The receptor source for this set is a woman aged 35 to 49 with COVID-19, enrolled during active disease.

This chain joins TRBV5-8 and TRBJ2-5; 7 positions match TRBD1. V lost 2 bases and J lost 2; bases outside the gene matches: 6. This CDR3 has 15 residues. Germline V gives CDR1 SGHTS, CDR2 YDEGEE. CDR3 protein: CASSLRGRLQETQYF. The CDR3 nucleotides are TGTGCCAGCAGCTTAAGGGGGCGTCTTCAAGAGACCCAGTACTTC. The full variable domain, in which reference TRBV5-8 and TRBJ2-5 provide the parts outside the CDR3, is EAGVTQSPTHLIKTRGQQATLRCSPISGHTSVYWYQQALGLGLQFLLWYDEGEERNRGNFPPRFSGRQFPNYSSELNVNALELEDSALYLCASSLRGRLQETQYFGPGTRLLVL.

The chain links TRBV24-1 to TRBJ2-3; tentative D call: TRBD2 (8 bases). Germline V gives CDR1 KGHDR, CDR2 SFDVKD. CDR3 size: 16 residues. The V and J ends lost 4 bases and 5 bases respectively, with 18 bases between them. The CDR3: CATSDPSTGTRDTQYF. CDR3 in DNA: TGTGCCACCAGTGACCCGTCGACAGGGACTAGAGATACGCAGTATTTT.

In nucleotides, the CDR3 is TGTGCTTATGGAGAGCCCCAGCATTTT. Amino acids: CAYGEPQHF. This chain uses TRBV7-7 with TRBJ1-5; unclear D gene. Germline assignment: CDR1 SSHAT and CDR2 FNYEAQ (reference sequence). This CDR3 spans 9 amino acids.

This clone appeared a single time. Here the CDR3 DNA reads TGTGCCAGCAGCTTGGATAGACTTGGGGGGAGGGGGAATGAGCAGTTCTTC. This codes for CASSLDRLGGRGNEQFF. V and J are TRBV5-4 and TRBJ2-1; D perhaps matches TRBD2 (7 bases). Germline CDR1 is SGHNT and CDR2 is YYREEE (reference sequence). The CDR3 consists of 17 residues. The V and J ends lost 0 bases and 7 bases respectively, with 20 bases between them.

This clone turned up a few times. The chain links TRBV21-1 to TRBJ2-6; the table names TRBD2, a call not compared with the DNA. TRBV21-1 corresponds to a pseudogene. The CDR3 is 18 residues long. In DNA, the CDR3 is TGTGCCAGCAGCGTCTACGGGACTAGTGGGTCACGAGCCAACGTCCTGACTTTC. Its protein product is CASSVYGTSGSRANVLTF.

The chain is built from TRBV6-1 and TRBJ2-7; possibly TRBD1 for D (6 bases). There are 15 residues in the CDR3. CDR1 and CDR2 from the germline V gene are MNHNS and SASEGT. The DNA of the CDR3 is TGTGCCAGCAGTAAAGCAAGGGGGACGACCTACGAGCAGTACGTC. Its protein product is CASSKARGTTYEQYV.

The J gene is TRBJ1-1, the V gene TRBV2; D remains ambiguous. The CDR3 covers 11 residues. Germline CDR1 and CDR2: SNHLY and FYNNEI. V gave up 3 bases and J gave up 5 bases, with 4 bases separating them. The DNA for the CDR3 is TGTGCCAGCAGTGAGAGAACTGAAGCTTTCTTT. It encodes CASSERTEAFF.

DNA for the CDR3: TGTGCCAGCAGCTTGCCTACGGGGGGGACAAAAGAGACCCAGTACTTC. It specifies CASSLPTGGTKETQYF. The chain couples TRBV5-4 to TRBJ2-5; 8 bases are a match to TRBD2. After removal of 1 base from V and 3 bases from J, the junction contained 8 bases not matched to a gene. The CDR3 runs 16 residues. Germline V gene lookup returns CDR1 SGHNT and CDR2 YYREEE (reference sequence).